The next 9 T cell receptor beta chains were all read from a single sample in a study of beta chain features in type 1 diabetes. Their antigens are not known. General observations from the study: In every one of the four CD4+ subsets, TCRB CDR3s were moderately but significantly shorter in Type 1 diabetes patients.

Since all of the isolated RNA was reverse transcribed, expressed TCRB transcripts were what got sequenced. Some clones are missing from TCRdb's copy, which holds only in-frame ones; the method was immunoSEQ multiplex PCR. This table has about 99,000 clones, over 25% appearing once. The sample comprised central memory CD4+ T cells from blood. These receptor sequences come from a young woman with type 1 diabetes.

The chain links TRBV28 to TRBJ1-5; a weak D match, TRBD1 (5 bases). The CDR3 extends over 15 amino acids. Germline assignment: CDR1 MDHEN and CDR2 SYDVKM. The V end lost 5 bases, the J end lost 9 bases, and 20 bases lay between the germline ends. CDR3: CASSPTRPWGGPQHF. CDR3 sequence (DNA): TGTGCCAGCAGTCCTACTAGACCCTGGGGGGGGCCCCAGCATTTT.

In its sample, this clone was seen a few times. The J gene is TRBJ1-2, the V gene TRBV19; TRBD1 might be the D (5 bases). CDR3 length: 15 amino acids. Germline V lookup: CDR1 LNHDA, CDR2 SQIVND (reference sequence). V was cut by 6 bases and J by 3 bases, with 17 bases left in between. Written as DNA, the CDR3 is TGTGCCAGTAGCGCCCGACAGACACAAGACTATGGCTACACCTTC. This codes for CASSARQTQDYGYTF.

Here the CDR3 DNA reads TGTGCCAGCAGCCCGCCGGGGATCGGGACTGAAGCTTTCTTT. Translated, it gives CASSPPGIGTEAFF. The chain employs TRBV6-5 and TRBJ1-1; D is unresolved. Per the germline V gene, CDR1 is MNHEY and CDR2 is SVGAGI. The CDR3 extends over 14 amino acids. Trimming removed 6 bases at V and 5 bases at J, with 16 bases between.

J is TRBJ2-2 and V is TRBV5-6, with a weak D call TRBD2 (5 bases). Germline lookup yields CDR1 SGHDT and CDR2 YYEEEE. The CDR3 length is 13 residues. Trimming removed 4 bases at V and 5 bases at J, with 9 bases between. CDR3 region: CASSQRRTGELFF. In nucleotides, the CDR3 is TGTGCCAGCAGCCAGAGGAGGACCGGGGAGCTGTTTTTT.

This clone was seen a handful of times. The V and J genes are TRBV5-1 and TRBJ2-3; 14 bases match TRBD2. This CDR3 region has 16 residues. V lost 4 bases and J lost 4; bases outside the gene matches: 5. Looked up from germline, CDR1 is SGHRS and CDR2 is YFSETQ. The CDR3 nucleotides read TGCGCCAGCAGCAAGGGACTAGCGGGAGACTCAGATACGCAGTATTTT. Amino acids: CASSKGLAGDSDTQYF.

The gene calls are TRBV19 and TRBJ1-2; 7 bases line up with TRBD1. The CDR3 has 12 residues. Germline-derived CDR1 and CDR2 are LNHDA and SQIVND (reference sequence). V lost 9 bases and J lost 3; bases outside the gene matches: 4. In DNA, the CDR3 is TGTGCCAGCAATGACAGGGACTATGGCTACACCTTC. Translated: CASNDRDYGYTF.

The chain carries TRBV5-1 and TRBJ2-3; 9 nucleotides line up with TRBD2. CDR3 length equals 17 residues. The ends lost 4 bases at V and 2 bases at J; junction bases unmatched: 11. Per the germline V gene, CDR1 is SGHRS and CDR2 is YFSETQ. The CDR3 DNA is TGCGCCAGCAGCCTCCCTCCTGCGGGAGGGCCCACAGATACGCAGTATTTT. This gives the protein CASSLPPAGGPTDTQYF.

This clone has a handful of counts. This sequence joins TRBV25-1 and TRBJ2-5; TRBD2 matches 7 bases. The CDR3 is 16 amino acids. CDR1 is MGHDK, CDR2 SYGVNS, per germline. V shed 5 bases, J shed 3 bases, and the junction held 12 bases outside the gene matches. CDR3 DNA: TGTGCCAGCAGTAGGGAGGGTCCGGGAGTGAAAGAGACCCAGTACTTC. It codes for CASSREGPGVKETQYF.

This clone was seen a few times. The chain couples TRBV6-1 to TRBJ2-7; 10 bases fit TRBD1. Germline-derived CDR1 and CDR2 are MNHNS and SASEGT. V was pared by 1 base and J by 0 bases, with 3 bases of the junction left unmatched. The CDR3 has 16 residues. The CDR3 is CASSEGTGGASYEQYV. CDR3 sequence (DNA): TGTGCCAGCAGTGAAGGGACAGGGGGAGCCTCCTACGAGCAGTACGTC.